This TCR beta chain was captured in a study of cytomegalovirus exposure and HLA in healthy donors. The PCR made use of 60 Vbeta and 13 Jbeta primers. The repertoire was sequenced with immunoSEQ multiplex PCR; TCRdb's copy has only in-frame clones and lacks some. The sample records about 130,000 clones, 70% to 85% being singletons. The study sampled nominally healthy donors, though unrecorded immune exposures were likely. The CDR3 runs 14 residues. The germline CDR1 and CDR2 sequences are MGHDK and SYGVNS. The V gene lost 2 bases and the J gene lost 5 bases, with 10 bases spanning the gap. Sequencing was performed on PBMCs. This clonotype was sampled from a boy aged 5-17 years in good health and CMV-seronegative. The V gene is TRBV25-1, the J gene TRBJ1-5, with D hard to call. CDR3 region: CASSEVGLYQPQHF. CDR3 sequence (DNA): TGTGCCAGCAGTGAAGTTGGCCTCTATCAGCCCCAGCATTTT.